A selection of T cell receptor beta chains follows, all from one sample in a study of T cell responses to AZD1222 COVID-19 vaccine. This table comes from immunoSEQ multiplex PCR, and its TCRdb copy is limited to in-frame clones, with some not included. The profile shows approximately 150,000 clones, 85% to 90% of them singletons. The specimen was peripheral blood, collected 28 days after the second AZD1222 dose. These receptors originate from an adult who received the AZD1222 COVID-19 vaccine. Both conserved end residues are part of each CDR3. A D gene is named only where the DNA matches it firmly. Where a row states a size, it is once, few, many or the class of an expanded clone; other rows omit it.

>TRBD1|TRBJ2-7|.|TRBV27
CASSLGTGSYEQYF
TGTGCCAGCAGTTTGGGGACAGGGTCCTACGAGCAGTACTTC
>TRBD1|TRBJ1-5|.|TRBV6-5
CASNQGARGQPQHF
TGTGCCAGCAACCAGGGGGCAAGGGGTCAGCCCCAGCATTTT
>.|TRBJ1-1|.|TRBV27
CASLSWTGAEAFF
TGTGCCAGCCTATCATGGACGGGCGCTGAAGCTTTCTTT
>TRBD1|TRBJ1-2|.|TRBV28
CASSSPGGAYYGYTF
TGTGCCAGCAGTTCACCAGGGGGCGCATACTATGGCTACACCTTC
>.|TRBJ2-3|.|TRBV4-1
CASSQVSGDTQYF
TGCGCCAGCAGCCAAGTGAGTGGAGATACGCAGTATTTT
>TRBD1|TRBJ2-7|.|TRBV7-2
CASSIGTGDAYEQYF
TGTGCCAGCAGCATCGGGACAGGGGATGCCTACGAGCAGTACTTC
>.|TRBJ2-7|.|TRBV5-1
CASSLDRRNEQYF
TGCGCCAGCAGCTTGGACAGGAGGAACGAGCAGTACTTC
>.|TRBJ2-6|.|TRBV30
CAWGTGANVLTF
TGTGCCTGGGGAACTGGGGCCAACGTCCTGACTTTC
>.|TRBJ2-2|.|TRBV5-1
CASSLRGNGELFF
TGCGCCAGCAGCTTAAGGGGAAACGGGGAGCTGTTTTTT
>.|TRBJ2-7|.|TRBV13
CASSLASSYEQYF
TGTGCCAGCAGCTTAGCCTCCTCCTACGAGCAGTACTTC
>.|TRBJ2-7|.|TRBV2
CASSAVAYEQYF
TGTGCCAGCAGTGCAGTGGCCTACGAGCAGTACTTC
>.|TRBJ2-5|.|TRBV10-2
CASSGRDKGEETQYF
TGCGCCAGCAGTGGGAGGGATAAGGGGGAAGAGACCCAGTACTTC
>TRBD1|TRBJ2-1|once|TRBV11-3
CASSSGGQGANNEQFF
TGTGCCAGCAGCTCGGGGGGACAGGGAGCCAACAATGAGCAGTTCTTC
>TRBD1|TRBJ2-1|.|TRBV6-5
CASSITGDNEQFF
TGTGCCAGCAGTATAACAGGGGACAATGAGCAGTTCTTC
>.|TRBJ2-5|.|TRBV5-1
CASRTLISAQETQYF
TGCGCCAGCAGGACCCTTATATCCGCGCAAGAGACCCAGTACTTC
>.|TRBJ2-5|.|TRBV9
CASSVGEETQYF
TGTGCCAGCAGCGTAGGGGAAGAGACCCAGTACTTC
>.|TRBJ2-7|.|TRBV6-5
CASSYGLARTAQYF
TGTGCCAGCAGTTACGGGCTAGCGAGGACGGCGCAGTACTTC
>.|TRBJ1-2|.|TRBV5-1
CASSLAGEILYGYTF
TGCGCCAGCAGCTTGGCCGGGGAGATTCTTTATGGCTACACCTTC
>TRBD2|TRBJ2-7|.|TRBV30
CAWSTEGRLAATEYF
TGTGCCTGGAGTACAGAGGGCCGACTAGCGGCGACGGAGTACTTC
>.|TRBJ1-2|.|TRBV2
CASMGGVGIHGYTF
TGTGCCAGCATGGGCGGGGTAGGGATCCATGGCTACACCTTC
>TRBD1|TRBJ1-2|.|TRBV6-5
CATTGETNYGYTF
TGTGCCACCACAGGGGAAACTAACTATGGCTACACCTTC
>.|TRBJ1-4|.|TRBV28
CASSLHEKLFF
TGTGCCAGCAGTTTACATGAAAAACTGTTTTTT
>TRBD1|TRBJ1-1|once|TRBV4-1
CASSPRRGSMNTEAFF
TGCGCCAGCAGCCCTCGCAGGGGGAGCATGAACACTGAAGCTTTCTTT
>.|TRBJ1-4|.|TRBV12-1
CASSSPEGGAGEKLFF
TGTGCCAGCAGCTCCCCGGAGGGGGGGGCGGGCGAAAAACTGTTTTTT
>TRBD1|TRBJ1-5|once|TRBV19
CAGGDRRNQPQHF
TGTGCCGGAGGGGACAGACGTAATCAGCCCCAGCATTTT
>TRBD1|TRBJ2-2|.|TRBV2
CASSRTGEPTGELFF
TGTGCCAGCAGTCGCACAGGGGAACCCACCGGGGAGCTGTTTTTT
>TRBD2|TRBJ2-7|.|TRBV4-2
CASSAGGAGEQYF
TGTGCCAGCAGCGCCGGGGGAGCGGGGGAGCAGTACTTC
>.|TRBJ2-7|.|TRBV6-6
CASSYSLGLVEQYF
TGTGCCAGCAGTTACTCTCTGGGTTTGGTCGAGCAGTACTTC
>.|TRBJ2-7|once|TRBV27
CASSLSPGTGSYEQYF
TGTGCCAGCAGTTTATCTCCCGGGACTGGCTCCTACGAGCAGTACTTC